This record concerns one TCR beta chain sequence. The antigen it recognizes is unknown. No clone much larger than this one lies a single base away; base qualities are absent. The sample is drawn from a study of blood T cell repertoires in COVID-19 (TCRdb year 2020). About the full investigation: Collaborator samples came from the United States, Italy and Spain and covered acute and convalescent phases of COVID-19. The material from the prospective study consisted of cDNA or gDNA derived from T cells, B-cell-depleted T cells, or PBMCs. Deeply sampled blood TCRbeta repertoires from subjects exposed to, actively infected with, or recovered from COVID-19 were included in the dataset. A freely available public database, intended as a resource for researchers studying the immune response to SARS-CoV-2, is where the repertoires were released. Samples came from the ongoing ImmuneRACE study (first 160 participants) plus 1,254 subjects from 6 global collaborators. The sample metadata nearly always contained a de-identified subject ID, COVID-19 status, age in years and sex. Where available, HLA class I and class II types were obtained from metadata supplied by the sample provider rather than from assay-based typing.

Whole blood was collected in K2EDTA tubes by collaborating institutions according to the institutions' own protocols. For TCRbeta analysis, collaborators shipped samples as frozen whole blood, isolated PBMCs, or DNA extracted from either of those sample types. Here is what the overall study found, with its caveats: The quantity of clinical and demographic metadata differed by source and by participant and was supplied without curation.

The CDR3 covers 17 residues, taking in both the cysteine and the phenylalanine. The entry retains the CDR3 DNA only, 51 bases that are in frame from base 1. V is pruned by 4 bases and J by 0 bases, leaving 6 bases of the junction without a gene match. Looking up the germline V gene yields CDR1 MDHEN and CDR2 SYDVKM. TCRbeta CDR3 regions were amplified from genomic DNA by means of the immunoSEQ Assay, a bias-controlled multiplex PCR. Processing in the source paper ran as follows. The number of nucleated cells in each sample was estimated by amplification of reference gene primers within the assay. To quantify the absolute abundance of each unique TCRbeta CDR3 rearrangement, sequence reads were collapsed and filtered. Productive Simpson clonality was computed per sample as the square root of Simpson's diversity index over productive rearrangements. This is the immuneACCESS table as TCRdb keeps it, with only in-frame sequences that have V and J called. A part of the clones is gone; compared with another copy, unresolved V genes explain less than half, and the rest is unexplained. The D gene and trimming were derived from the DNA, and the V and J assignments and clone size from that table. This sample gives 100,000 to 150,000 clones in total; 80% to 85% of them show up just once. 3.5% to 4.5% of the sample is in the top ten clones.

The chain was built from TRBV28 and TRBJ2-6; 7 middle bases align to TRBD1. The receptor was derived from a woman in her forties or fifties with acute or convalescent COVID-19. The sample taken for sequencing was peripheral blood. The CDR3 protein sequence reads: CASSSGTEISGANVLTF. The DNA reads TGTGCCAGCAGTTCCGGGACAGAGATCTCTGGGGCCAACGTCCTGACTTTC.